This T cell receptor (beta chain) was sequenced during a study of blood T cell repertoires in COVID-19. Overall study context: Sites across the United States, Italy and Spain contributed samples from acute and convalescent COVID-19.

Data came from immunoSEQ multiplex PCR; TCRdb stores just in-frame clones and leaves some out. This sample has 200,000 to 300,000 clones; approximately 88% occur once, and the top ten carry 2% to 2.5%. V was clipped by 0 bases and J by 6 bases, with 12 bases between them. Germline-derived CDR1 and CDR2 are SEHNR and FQNEAQ (reference sequence). The CDR3 runs to 15 residues. The J gene is TRBJ2-1, the V gene TRBV7-9; D is perhaps TRBD2 (6 bases). Sequencing input: PBMCs or T cells enriched from blood (not recorded which). This clonotype was sampled from a middle-aged woman with acute COVID-19. DNA for the CDR3: TGTGCCAGCAGCTTAGCGCTAGCGACGGTCAATGAGCAGTTCTTC. It specifies CASSLALATVNEQFF.